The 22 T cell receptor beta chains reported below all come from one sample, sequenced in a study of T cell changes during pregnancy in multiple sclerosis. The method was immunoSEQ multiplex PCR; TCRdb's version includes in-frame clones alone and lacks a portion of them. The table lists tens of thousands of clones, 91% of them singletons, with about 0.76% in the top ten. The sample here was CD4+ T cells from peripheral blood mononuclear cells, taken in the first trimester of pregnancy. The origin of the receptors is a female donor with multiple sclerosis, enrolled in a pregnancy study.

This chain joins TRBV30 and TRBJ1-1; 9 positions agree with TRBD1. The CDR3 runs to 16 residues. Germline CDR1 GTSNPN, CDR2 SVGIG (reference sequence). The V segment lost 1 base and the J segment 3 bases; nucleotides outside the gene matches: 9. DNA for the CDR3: TGTGCCTGGAGTGAGCCCGGGACAGGGTTCGACACTGAAGCTTTCTTT. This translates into CAWSEPGTGFDTEAFF.

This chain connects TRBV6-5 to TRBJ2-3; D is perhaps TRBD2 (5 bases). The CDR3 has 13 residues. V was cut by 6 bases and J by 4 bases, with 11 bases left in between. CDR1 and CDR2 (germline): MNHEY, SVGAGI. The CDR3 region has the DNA TGTGCCAGCAGACCCGACGGGGCAGATACGCAGTATTTT. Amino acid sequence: CASRPDGADTQYF.

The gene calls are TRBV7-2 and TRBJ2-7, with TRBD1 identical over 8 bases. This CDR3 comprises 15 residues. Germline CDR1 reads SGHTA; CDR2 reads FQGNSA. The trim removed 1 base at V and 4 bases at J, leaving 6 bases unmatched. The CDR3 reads CASSLGTGTHYEQYF. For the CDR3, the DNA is TGTGCCAGCAGCTTAGGGACAGGGACCCATTACGAGCAGTACTTC.

CDR3 DNA: TGCGCCAGCAGCTTGAAACTAGCGGGGGCAGAGACCCAGTACTTC. This encodes CASSLKLAGAETQYF. This rearrangement joins TRBV5-1 to TRBJ2-5; 11 nucleotides agree with TRBD2. The germline gives CDR1 SGHRS, CDR2 YFSETQ. V was clipped by 1 base and J by 4 bases; unmatched bases: 3. The CDR3 runs 15 residues.

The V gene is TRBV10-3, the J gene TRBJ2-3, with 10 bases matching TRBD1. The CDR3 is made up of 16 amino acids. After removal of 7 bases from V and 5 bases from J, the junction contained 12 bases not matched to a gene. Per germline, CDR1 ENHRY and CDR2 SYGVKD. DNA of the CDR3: TGTGCCATCAAAGGGCCGGGACAGGGGCCCGGAGATACGCAGTATTTT. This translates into CAIKGPGQGPGDTQYF.

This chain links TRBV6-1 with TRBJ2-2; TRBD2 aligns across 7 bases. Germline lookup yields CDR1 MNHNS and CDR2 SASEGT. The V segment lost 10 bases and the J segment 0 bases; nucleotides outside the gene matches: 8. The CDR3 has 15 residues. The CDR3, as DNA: TGTGCCACCGTCCCGGGACTACCGAACACCGGGGAGCTGTTTTTT. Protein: CATVPGLPNTGELFF.

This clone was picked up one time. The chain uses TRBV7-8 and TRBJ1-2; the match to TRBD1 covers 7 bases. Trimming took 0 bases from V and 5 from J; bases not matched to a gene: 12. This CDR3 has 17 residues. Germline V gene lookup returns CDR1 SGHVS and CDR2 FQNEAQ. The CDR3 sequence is CASSLATGYKGAYGYTF. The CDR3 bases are TGTGCCAGCAGCTTAGCGACAGGGTACAAGGGGGCGTATGGCTACACCTTC.

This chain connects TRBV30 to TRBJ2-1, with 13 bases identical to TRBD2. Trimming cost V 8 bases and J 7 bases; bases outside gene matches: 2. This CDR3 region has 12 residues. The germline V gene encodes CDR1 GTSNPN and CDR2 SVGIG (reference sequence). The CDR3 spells CAGGLAGNEQFF. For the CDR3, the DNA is TGTGCCGGGGGACTAGCGGGGAATGAGCAGTTCTTC.

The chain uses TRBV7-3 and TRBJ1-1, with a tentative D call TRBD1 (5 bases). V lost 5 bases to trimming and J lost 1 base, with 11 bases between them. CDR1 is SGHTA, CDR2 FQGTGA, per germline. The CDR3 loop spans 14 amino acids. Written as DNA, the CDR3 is TGTGCCAGCAGCCCGGACAATTGGAACACTGAAGCTTTCTTT. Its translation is CASSPDNWNTEAFF.

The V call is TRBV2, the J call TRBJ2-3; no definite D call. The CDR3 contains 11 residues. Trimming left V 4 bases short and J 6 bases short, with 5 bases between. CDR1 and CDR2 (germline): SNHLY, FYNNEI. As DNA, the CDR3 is TGTGCCAGCAGTGTAATGGATACGCAGTATTTT. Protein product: CASSVMDTQYF.

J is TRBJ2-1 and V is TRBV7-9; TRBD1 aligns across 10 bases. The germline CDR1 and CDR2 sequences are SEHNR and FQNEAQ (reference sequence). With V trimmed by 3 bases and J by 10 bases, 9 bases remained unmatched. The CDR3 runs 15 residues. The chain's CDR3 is CASSFPTGGLLEQFF. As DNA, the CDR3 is TGTGCCAGCAGCTTCCCGACAGGGGGCTTGCTCGAGCAGTTCTTC.

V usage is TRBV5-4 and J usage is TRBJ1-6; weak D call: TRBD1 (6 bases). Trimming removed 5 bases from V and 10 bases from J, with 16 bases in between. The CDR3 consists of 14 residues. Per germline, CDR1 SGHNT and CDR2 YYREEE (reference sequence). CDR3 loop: CASRPGGAESPLHF. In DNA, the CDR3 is TGTGCCAGCAGGCCGGGGGGCGCGGAGTCACCCCTCCACTTT.

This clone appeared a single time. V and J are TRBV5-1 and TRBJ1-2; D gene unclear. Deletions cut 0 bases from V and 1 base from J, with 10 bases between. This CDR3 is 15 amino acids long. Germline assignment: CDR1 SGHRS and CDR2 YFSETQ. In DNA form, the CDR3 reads TGCGCCAGCAGCTTGGGACCGACTAATAACTATGGCTACACCTTC. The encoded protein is CASSLGPTNNYGYTF.

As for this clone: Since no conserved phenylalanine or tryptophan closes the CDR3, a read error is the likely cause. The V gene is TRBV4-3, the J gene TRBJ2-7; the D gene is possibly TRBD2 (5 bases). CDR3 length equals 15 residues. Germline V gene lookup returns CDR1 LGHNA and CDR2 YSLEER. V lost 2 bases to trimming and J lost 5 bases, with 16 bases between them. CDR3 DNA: TGCGCCAGCAGCCAACGGGCTCGAGAGGGCGACGAGCAGTACCTC. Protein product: CASSQRAREGDEQYL.

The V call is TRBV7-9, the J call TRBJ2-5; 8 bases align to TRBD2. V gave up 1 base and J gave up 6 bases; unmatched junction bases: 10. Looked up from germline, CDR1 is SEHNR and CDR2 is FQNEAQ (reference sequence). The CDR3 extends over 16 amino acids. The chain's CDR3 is CASSLVRGADPQTQYF. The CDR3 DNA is TGTGCCAGCAGCTTAGTGCGGGGGGCGGACCCCCAGACCCAGTACTTC.

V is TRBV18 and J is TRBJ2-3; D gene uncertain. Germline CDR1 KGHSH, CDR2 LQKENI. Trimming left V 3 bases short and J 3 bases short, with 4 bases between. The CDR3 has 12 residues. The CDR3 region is CASSPFTDTQYF. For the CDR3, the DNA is TGTGCCAGCTCACCCTTTACAGATACGCAGTATTTT.

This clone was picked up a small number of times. Written as DNA, the CDR3 is TGTGCCAGCAGGGCTCAGGGAGCGGGAGGAGCTTTCTTT. Protein sequence: CASRAQGAGGAFF. This rearrangement joins TRBV6-5 to TRBJ1-1, with D maybe TRBD1 (5 bases). Germline lookup yields CDR1 MNHEY and CDR2 SVGAGI. This CDR3 is 13 amino acids long. V was shortened by 6 bases and J by 10 bases, with 18 bases between the two germline ends.

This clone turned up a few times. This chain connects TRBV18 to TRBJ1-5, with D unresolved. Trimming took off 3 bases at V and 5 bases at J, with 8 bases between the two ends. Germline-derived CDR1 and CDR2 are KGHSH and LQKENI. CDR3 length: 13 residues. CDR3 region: CASSPADHQPQHF. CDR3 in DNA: TGTGCCAGCTCACCGGCCGATCATCAGCCCCAGCATTTT.

CDR3 loop: CASREQGPNTEAFF. The CDR3 coding sequence is TGTGCCAGCAGAGAACAGGGCCCGAACACTGAAGCTTTCTTT. The genes are TRBV2 and TRBJ1-1; D may be TRBD1 (6 bases). CDR1 is SNHLY and CDR2 is FYNNEI in the germline V gene. The V and J ends lost 6 bases and 1 base respectively, with 12 bases between them. The CDR3 length is 14 residues. Complete variable domain (other parts from reference TRBV2 and TRBJ1-1): EPEVTQTPSHQVTQMGQEVILRCVPISNHLYFYWYRQILGQKVEFLVSFYNNEISEKSEIFDDQFSVERPDGSNFTLKIRSTKLEDSAMYFCASREQGPNTEAFFGQGTRLTVV.

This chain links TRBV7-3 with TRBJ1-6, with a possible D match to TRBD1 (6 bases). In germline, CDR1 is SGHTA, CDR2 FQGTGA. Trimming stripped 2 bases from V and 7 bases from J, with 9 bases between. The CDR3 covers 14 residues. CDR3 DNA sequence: TGTGCCAGCAGCTTATCAGGGGACAATTCACCCCTCCACTTT. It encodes CASSLSGDNSPLHF. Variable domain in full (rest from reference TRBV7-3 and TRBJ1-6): GAGVSQTPSNKVTEKGKYVELRCDPISGHTALYWYRQSLGQGPEFLIYFQGTGAADDSGLPNDRFFAVRPEGSVSTLKIQRTERGDSAVYLCASSLSGDNSPLHFGNGTRLTVT.

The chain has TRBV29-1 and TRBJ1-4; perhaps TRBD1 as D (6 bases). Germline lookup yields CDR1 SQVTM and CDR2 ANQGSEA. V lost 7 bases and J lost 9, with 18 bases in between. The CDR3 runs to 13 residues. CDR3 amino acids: CSASRGAPKKLFF. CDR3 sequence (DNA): TGCAGCGCCAGTCGGGGGGCGCCGAAAAAACTGTTTTTT.

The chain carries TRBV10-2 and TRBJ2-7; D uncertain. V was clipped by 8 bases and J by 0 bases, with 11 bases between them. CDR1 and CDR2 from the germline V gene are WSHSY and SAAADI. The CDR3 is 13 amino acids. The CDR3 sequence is CASVTDHSYEQYF. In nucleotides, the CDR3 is TGCGCCAGCGTAACAGATCACTCCTACGAGCAGTACTTC.